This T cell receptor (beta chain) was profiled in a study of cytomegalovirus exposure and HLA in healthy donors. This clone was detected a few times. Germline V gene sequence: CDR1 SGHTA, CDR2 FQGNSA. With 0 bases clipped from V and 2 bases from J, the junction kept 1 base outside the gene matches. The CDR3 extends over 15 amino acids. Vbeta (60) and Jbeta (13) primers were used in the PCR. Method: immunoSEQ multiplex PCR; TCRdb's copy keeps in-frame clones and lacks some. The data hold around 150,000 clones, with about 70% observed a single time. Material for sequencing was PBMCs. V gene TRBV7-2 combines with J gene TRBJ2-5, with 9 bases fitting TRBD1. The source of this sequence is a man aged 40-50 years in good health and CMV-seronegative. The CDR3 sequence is CASSLAGTGQETQYF. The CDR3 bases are TGTGCCAGCAGCTTAGCCGGGACAGGGCAAGAGACCCAGTACTTC.